A single sample gave rise to the 10 T cell receptor beta chains below, sequenced in a study of T cell repertoires in cytomegalovirus infection. Antigens for these TCRs are unknown. One entry per CDR3 protein results from TCRdb running MiXCR on the reads. The data show about 830,000 distinct CDR3 sequences, with 30% to 35% seen just once and roughly 12% held by the top ten. The material sequenced was cultured CD8+ T cells from PBMCs, taken from culture after CMV antigen stimulation. These TCRs come from a human donor in good health (CMV status not recorded). Some clones in this sample may be carry-over from other donors' samples.

This clonotype was detected once. The V and J genes are TRBV5-1 and TRBJ2-5; 7 positions match TRBD1. This CDR3 comprises 15 residues. V lost 2 bases, J lost 5 bases, and 9 bases stayed unmatched. Per the germline V gene, CDR1 is SGHRS and CDR2 is YFSETQ. The CDR3 DNA reads TGCGCCAGCAGCTTCGGACAGGCCTGGGAGGAGACCCAGTACTTC. Translating gives CASSFGQAWEETQYF. The variable domain in full, completed from reference TRBV5-1 and TRBJ2-5, reads KAGVTQTPRYLIKTRGQQVTLSCSPISGHRSVSWYQQTPGQGLQFLFEYFSETQRNKGNFPGRFSGRQFSNSRSEMNVSTLELGDSALYLCASSFGQAWEETQYFGPGTRLLVL.

This clonotype has a count of ten or more. This chain joins TRBV7-8 and TRBJ1-1; TRBD1 is a possible D gene (5 bases). V dropped 5 bases and J dropped 4 bases, with 14 bases sitting between them. Germline assignment: CDR1 SGHVS and CDR2 FQNEAQ. This CDR3 is 14 amino acids long. The CDR3, as DNA: TGTGCCAGCAGCCTTAGCGGGGGGAGCACTGAAGCTTTCTTT. Its protein is CASSLSGGSTEAFF.

This rearrangement joins TRBV4-2 to TRBJ2-1; no firm D call. The V gene's germline CDR1 is LGHNA and CDR2 YNFKEQ. V dropped 1 base and J dropped 0 bases, with 13 bases sitting between them. This CDR3 is 17 amino acids long. The CDR3 here is CASSQVLSFDSYNEQFF. In DNA, the CDR3 is TGTGCCAGCAGCCAAGTATTGTCCTTTGACTCCTACAATGAGCAGTTCTTC.

This chain uses TRBV7-9 with TRBJ1-1; D unresolved. Germline V lookup: CDR1 SEHNR, CDR2 FQNEAQ (reference sequence). This CDR3 is 13 amino acids long. Trimming stripped 7 bases from V and 1 base from J, with 10 bases between. DNA for the CDR3: TGTGCCAGCATCCCGGAGGCGAACACTGAAGCTTTCTTT. It codes for CASIPEANTEAFF.

This chain links TRBV7-9 with TRBJ1-4; 8 bases are a match to TRBD1. The CDR3 has 17 amino acids. Germline CDR1 SEHNR, CDR2 FQNEAQ (reference sequence). The V segment lost 4 bases and the J segment 1 base; nucleotides outside the gene matches: 8. The CDR3 bases are TGTGCCAGCAGCTCGGACAGGGAAGGGCGAACTAATGAAAAACTGTTTTTT. Residues: CASSSDREGRTNEKLFF. The full variable domain, rest sourced from reference TRBV7-9 and TRBJ1-4, is DTGVSQNPRHKITKRGQNVTFRCDPISEHNRLYWYRQTLGQGPEFLTYFQNEAQLEKSRLLSDRFSAERPKGSFSTLEIQRTEQGDSAMYLCASSSDREGRTNEKLFFGSGTQLSVL.

In its sample, this clonotype was seen a few times. The CDR3 reads CASKLAGMETQYF. DNA of the CDR3: TGTGCCAGCAAACTAGCGGGGATGGAGACCCAGTACTTC. The gene calls are TRBV12-3 or TRBV12-4 and TRBJ2-5; 10 nucleotides line up with TRBD2. This CDR3 contains 13 residues. The V gene end was trimmed by 7 bases and the J gene end by 5 bases; junction bases not matched to a gene: 4.

This clonotype showed up just a few times. This sequence joins TRBV6-2 or TRBV6-3 and TRBJ2-1; the D is unclear. Germline V gene sequence: CDR1 MNHEY, CDR2 SVGEGT. The CDR3 sequence is 13 residues long. The germline V and J ends were trimmed by 5 bases and 7 bases, with 12 bases remaining between them. The CDR3 reads CASSMGLVNEQFF. CDR3 nucleotide sequence: TGTGCCAGCAGTATGGGGTTAGTAAATGAGCAGTTCTTC.

The sample holds a few counts of this clonotype. The rearrangement uses TRBV7-9 and TRBJ2-4; TRBD2 is a possible D gene (6 bases). CDR3 length equals 15 residues. Germline V gives CDR1 SEHNR, CDR2 FQNEAQ (reference sequence). V lost 8 bases, J lost 0 bases, and 14 bases lay in between. CDR3 nucleotide sequence: TGTGCCAGCGGAGGGGAAGGAGAAGCCAAAAACATTCAGTACTTC. It specifies CASGGEGEAKNIQYF.

The CDR3: CANGDVDYSGANVLTF. The CDR3 coding sequence is TGTGCCAATGGCGACGTTGATTACTCTGGGGCCAACGTCCTGACTTTC. This chain connects TRBV19 to TRBJ2-6; D is unclear. The CDR3 contains 16 residues. Germline values: CDR1 LNHDA, CDR2 SQIVND (reference sequence). Trimming took off 10 bases at V and 0 bases at J, with 16 bases between the two ends.

This clonotype was picked up a small number of times. The V call is TRBV28, the J call TRBJ2-7; weak D call: TRBD2 (5 bases). Germline loops: CDR1 MDHEN, CDR2 SYDVKM. The CDR3 is 12 amino acids. V lost 4 bases to trimming and J lost 9 bases, with 13 bases between them. CDR3 protein: CASSSLGSGQYV. The CDR3 bases are TGTGCCAGCAGTTCTTTGGGCAGCGGGCAGTACGTC.